Each of the 25 T cell receptor beta chains below was sequenced from the same sample in a study of blood T cell repertoires in COVID-19. Here immunoSEQ multiplex PCR was the method, and the copy in TCRdb shows in-frame clones only, minus some. The sample lists a few hundred thousand clones, about 86% occurring once. The source material was peripheral blood. The source is a man younger than 30 with active or convalescent COVID-19.

Remarks on this clone: One end of the junction does not line up with germline, which may come from a read error. The rearrangement uses TRBV11-2 and TRBJ2-5, with D possibly matching TRBD2 (5 bases). The germline V gene has CDR1 SGHAT and CDR2 FQNNGV. This CDR3 has 14 residues. CDR3 loop: CASSPRERQGTQYF. CDR3 DNA: TGTGCCAGCAGCCCCCGGGAACGGCAAGGGACCCAGTACTTC.

The CDR3 loop is CASTSGVWGNQPQHF. CDR3 coding DNA: TGTGCCAGTACCTCAGGGGTTTGGGGCAATCAGCCCCAGCATTTT. The chain has TRBV19 and TRBJ1-5; D possibly corresponds to TRBD1 (6 bases). Trimming removed 7 bases from V and 2 bases from J, with 15 bases in between. The CDR3 sequence is 15 residues long. Germline CDR1 reads LNHDA; CDR2 reads SQIVND (reference sequence). The entire variable domain, with the rest obtained from reference TRBV19 and TRBJ1-5, is as follows: DGGITQSPKYLFRKEGQNVTLSCEQNLNHDAMYWYRQDPGQGLRLIYYSQIVNDFQKGDIAEGYSVSREKKESFPLTVTSAQKNPTAFYLCASTSGVWGNQPQHFGDGTRLSIL.

The gene calls are TRBV5-3 and TRBJ2-7; 7 bases match TRBD2. TRBV5-3 is an open reading frame whose function is uncertain. The CDR3 has 16 amino acids. The ends lost 4 bases at V and 0 bases at J; junction bases unmatched: 10. Here the CDR3 DNA reads TGTGCCAGAAGCCTCCGGGAGGATCGCCTCTCCTACGAGCAGTACTTC. Residues: CARSLREDRLSYEQYF.

V is TRBV2 and J is TRBJ2-3, with 11 nucleotides matching TRBD2. CDR1 SNHLY and CDR2 FYNNEI come from the germline V gene. This CDR3 comprises 15 residues. Trimming cost V 5 bases and J 2 bases; bases outside gene matches: 3. The CDR3 region is CASSRLAGLTDTQYF. CDR3 DNA sequence: TGTGCCAGCAGTCGACTAGCGGGACTCACAGATACGCAGTATTTT. The full variable domain, rest sourced from reference TRBV2 and TRBJ2-3, is EPEVTQTPSHQVTQMGQEVILRCVPISNHLYFYWYRQILGQKVEFLVSFYNNEISEKSEIFDDQFSVERPDGSNFTLKIRSTKLEDSAMYFCASSRLAGLTDTQYFGPGTRLTVL.

V gene TRBV7-2 combines with J gene TRBJ1-1; D possibly corresponds to TRBD1 (6 bases). This CDR3 has 15 residues. The V gene's germline CDR1 is SGHTA and CDR2 FQGNSA. Deletions cut 5 bases from V and 6 bases from J, with 19 bases between. CDR3 residues: CASSIQGTFVAEAFF. The DNA for the CDR3 is TGTGCCAGCAGCATTCAGGGGACGTTTGTGGCTGAAGCTTTCTTT.

This chain uses TRBV6-2 or TRBV6-3 with TRBJ2-7; D might be TRBD1 (5 bases). The germline CDR1 and CDR2 sequences are MNHEY and SVGEGT. CDR3 length equals 11 residues. V shed 5 bases and J shed 7 bases, with 9 bases lying between them. The CDR3 protein is CASSDSLEQYF. For the CDR3, the DNA is TGTGCCAGCAGTGACAGTTTGGAGCAGTACTTC.

The chain has TRBV6-2 or TRBV6-3 and TRBJ2-5; 8 bases are a match to TRBD1. In germline, CDR1 is MNHEY, CDR2 SVGEGT. V shed 4 bases and J 4 bases; nucleotides not matched to a gene: 5. CDR3 length equals 14 residues. The CDR3 DNA reads as TGTGCCAGCAGTTGGTCAGGGGGCTTAGAGACCCAGTACTTC. It encodes CASSWSGGLETQYF.

This chain connects TRBV18 to TRBJ2-3; tentatively, D is TRBD1 (6 bases). V gave up 3 bases and J gave up 6 bases, with 19 bases separating them. The V gene's germline CDR1 is KGHSH and CDR2 LQKENI. The CDR3 totals 16 residues. In nucleotides, the CDR3 is TGTGCCAGCTCACCTCAGGGGTTACAGACGGCGGATACGCAGTATTTT. This gives the protein CASSPQGLQTADTQYF.

The chain is built from TRBV11-3 and TRBJ2-1, with a tentative D call TRBD2 (6 bases). Germline V lookup: CDR1 SGHNT, CDR2 YENEEA. The CDR3 is made up of 15 amino acids. The V end lost 4 bases, the J end lost 3 bases, and 13 bases lay between the germline ends. The CDR3 DNA sequence: TGTGCCAGCAGCTCCAAGCGGGTTAACTACAATGAGCAGTTCTTC. Protein: CASSSKRVNYNEQFF.

The chain joins TRBV19 to TRBJ2-3; 8 nucleotides agree with TRBD2. The germline V gene has CDR1 LNHDA and CDR2 SQIVND (reference sequence). Trimming cost V 6 bases and J 2 bases; bases outside gene matches: 4. This CDR3 region has 14 residues. CDR3 region: CASRQLAVTDTQYF. The CDR3 DNA reads as TGTGCCAGTAGGCAACTAGCGGTCACAGATACGCAGTATTTT.

The J gene is TRBJ2-3, the V gene TRBV6-2 or TRBV6-3; D gene unclear. Germline loops: CDR1 MNHEY, CDR2 SVGEGT. This CDR3 contains 14 residues. V lost 0 bases, J lost 6 bases, and 10 bases lay in between. CDR3 nucleotide sequence: TGTGCCAGCAGTTACTCGTTGCCAGCGGATACGCAGTATTTT. It translates to CASSYSLPADTQYF.

V usage is TRBV14 and J usage is TRBJ2-5; the match to TRBD2 covers 7 bases. V shed 2 bases, J shed 4 bases, and the junction held 16 bases outside the gene matches. CDR3 length equals 18 residues. CDR1 and CDR2 from the germline V gene are SGHDN and FVKESK. CDR3 sequence (DNA): TGTGCCAGCAGCCAACATGTCCGGGCGGGAGCCCAGTCAGAGACCCAGTACTTC. Residues: CASSQHVRAGAQSETQYF.

The chain links TRBV6-2 or TRBV6-3 to TRBJ1-4; no clear D gene. Germline loops: CDR1 MNHEY, CDR2 SVGEGT. The CDR3 consists of 13 residues. V lost 4 bases and J lost 11, with 14 bases in between. CDR3 sequence (DNA): TGTGCCAGCAGTTTCGCAGGTCTCCTCAAACTGTTTTTT. Encoded protein: CASSFAGLLKLFF.

This clone was counted a few times. The chain combines TRBV5-4 with TRBJ1-5; possibly TRBD1 for D (6 bases). This CDR3 comprises 15 residues. Deletions cut 6 bases from V and 7 bases from J, with 20 bases between. From germline, CDR1 is SGHNT and CDR2 YYREEE (reference sequence). The CDR3 spells CASTQGPGGGQPQHF. CDR3 bases: TGTGCCAGCACCCAGGGGCCGGGGGGAGGACAGCCCCAGCATTTT.

The chain is built from TRBV28 and TRBJ1-3; D unclear. There are 16 residues in the CDR3. Trimming took 5 bases from V and 4 from J, leaving 18 bases between them. Germline V CDR1 and CDR2: MDHEN, SYDVKM. The CDR3 is CASSNPGSSKGNTIYF. CDR3 bases: TGTGCCAGCAGTAATCCCGGGAGTTCAAAAGGAAACACCATATATTTT.

This rearrangement joins TRBV7-9 to TRBJ1-1, with D possibly being TRBD1 (6 bases). Looked up from germline, CDR1 is SEHNR and CDR2 is FQNEAQ (reference sequence). The CDR3 runs to 15 residues. V was shortened by 5 bases and J by 0 bases, with 13 bases between the two germline ends. Here the CDR3 reads CASSRWTDMNTEAFF. The CDR3 coding sequence is TGTGCCAGCAGCCGCTGGACAGACATGAACACTGAAGCTTTCTTT.

This clone occurred a few times. The chain uses TRBV27 and TRBJ1-2; D unresolved. Germline V lookup: CDR1 MNHEY, CDR2 SMNVEV (reference sequence). This CDR3 has 12 residues. V was pared by 1 base and J by 5 bases, with 5 bases between. Here the CDR3 DNA reads TGTGCCAGCAGTTTATTCGGTTATGGCTACACCTTC. It translates to CASSLFGYGYTF.

This clone was picked up a small number of times. This chain uses TRBV6-2 or TRBV6-3 with TRBJ1-5; TRBD1 matches at 7 bases. Germline trimming cut 6 bases from V and 5 bases from J; bases unmatched to any gene: 13. Germline CDR1 reads MNHEY; CDR2 reads SVGEGT. CDR3 length: 16 residues. Here the CDR3 reads CASSYTPEQGYQPQHF. In nucleotides, the CDR3 is TGTGCCAGCAGCTATACTCCAGAACAGGGGTATCAGCCCCAGCATTTT.

The rearrangement uses TRBV5-3 and TRBJ2-2; TRBD1 matches at 10 bases. TRBV5-3 qualifies as an ORF whose function is uncertain. V gave up 10 bases and J gave up 4 bases; unmatched junction bases: 16. CDR3 length: 17 residues. The DNA of the CDR3 is TGTGCCCCCCCCGGGACAGGGGTTTTGTGGGGCACCGGGGAGCTGTTTTTT. Translating it yields CAPPGTGVLWGTGELFF.

The chain recombines TRBV30 with TRBJ1-1; perhaps TRBD1 as D (6 bases). The germline V gene has CDR1 GTSNPN and CDR2 SVGIG (reference sequence). Trimming removed 4 bases at V and 5 bases at J, with 14 bases between. The CDR3 loop spans 13 amino acids. CDR3 bases: TGTGCCTGGACCTCCCTAAGGGGGACTGAAGCTTTCTTT. This translates into CAWTSLRGTEAFF.

J is TRBJ2-3 and V is TRBV6-2 or TRBV6-3; 12 nucleotides align to TRBD2. The germline gives CDR1 MNHEY, CDR2 SVGEGT. CDR3 length: 12 residues. Germline trimming cut 6 bases from V and 13 bases from J; bases unmatched to any gene: 5. In nucleotides, the CDR3 is TGTGCCAGCAGCCCGACTAGCGGGAGCGAGTATTTT. Translated, it gives CASSPTSGSEYF.

The chain couples TRBV24-1 to TRBJ2-1, with a tentative D call TRBD1 (5 bases). This CDR3 spans 17 amino acids. CDR1 is KGHDR and CDR2 is SFDVKD in the germline V gene. Between the trimmed V and J ends, which lost 3 bases and 0 bases, there was a span of 14 bases. The chain's CDR3 is CATSDAPGASSYNEQFF. CDR3 in DNA: TGTGCCACCAGTGATGCGCCTGGGGCGAGCTCCTACAATGAGCAGTTCTTC.

This chain connects TRBV12-3 or TRBV12-4 to TRBJ2-1; TRBD2 might be the D (6 bases). Trimming left V 8 bases short and J 4 bases short, with 12 bases between. This CDR3 contains 13 residues. In DNA form, the CDR3 reads TGTGCCAGCCTTAGCGGAGATTACAATGAGCAGTTCTTC. Translating it yields CASLSGDYNEQFF.

This rearrangement joins TRBV6-6 to TRBJ1-1; D is uncertain. Trimming pared 6 bases from V and 5 bases from J, leaving 19 bases between. CDR1 MNHNY and CDR2 SVGAGI come from the germline V gene (reference sequence). The CDR3 is 15 residues long. The CDR3 loop reads CASRISAEEVTEAFF. CDR3 nucleotide sequence: TGTGCCAGCAGGATATCAGCTGAGGAGGTTACTGAAGCTTTCTTT.

The chain recombines TRBV5-1 with TRBJ1-5, with D uncertain. CDR3 length: 14 amino acids. V lost 0 bases and J lost 4, with 8 bases in between. CDR1 and CDR2 from the germline V gene are SGHRS and YFSETQ. This CDR3 is CASSLGTENQPQHF. In DNA, the CDR3 is TGCGCCAGCAGCTTGGGCACAGAAAATCAGCCCCAGCATTTT.